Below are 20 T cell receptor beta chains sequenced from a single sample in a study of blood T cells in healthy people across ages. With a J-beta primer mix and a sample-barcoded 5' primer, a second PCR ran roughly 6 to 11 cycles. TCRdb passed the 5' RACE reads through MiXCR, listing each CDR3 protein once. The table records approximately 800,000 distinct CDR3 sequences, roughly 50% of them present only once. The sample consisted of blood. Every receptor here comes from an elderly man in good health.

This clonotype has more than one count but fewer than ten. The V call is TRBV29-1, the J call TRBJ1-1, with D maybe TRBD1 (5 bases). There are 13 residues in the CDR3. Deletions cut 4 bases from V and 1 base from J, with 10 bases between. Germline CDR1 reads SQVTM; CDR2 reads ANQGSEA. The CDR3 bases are TGCAGCGTTGTGGGGCTTGCGAACACTGAAGCTTTCTTT. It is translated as CSVVGLANTEAFF.

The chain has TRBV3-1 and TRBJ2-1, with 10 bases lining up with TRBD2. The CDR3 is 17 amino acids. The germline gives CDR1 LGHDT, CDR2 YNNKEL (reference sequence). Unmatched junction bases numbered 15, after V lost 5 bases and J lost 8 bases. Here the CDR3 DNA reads TGTGCCAGCAGCTCTCCTAGCGGGAGTGGGGCTGTCGATGAGCAGTTCTTC. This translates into CASSSPSGSGAVDEQFF.

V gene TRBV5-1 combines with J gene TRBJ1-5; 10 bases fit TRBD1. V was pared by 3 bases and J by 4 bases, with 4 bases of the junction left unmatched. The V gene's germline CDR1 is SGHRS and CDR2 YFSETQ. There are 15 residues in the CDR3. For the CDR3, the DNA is TGCGCCAGCAGCTCGGGACAGGGGTTAAATCAGCCCCAGCATTTT. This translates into CASSSGQGLNQPQHF.

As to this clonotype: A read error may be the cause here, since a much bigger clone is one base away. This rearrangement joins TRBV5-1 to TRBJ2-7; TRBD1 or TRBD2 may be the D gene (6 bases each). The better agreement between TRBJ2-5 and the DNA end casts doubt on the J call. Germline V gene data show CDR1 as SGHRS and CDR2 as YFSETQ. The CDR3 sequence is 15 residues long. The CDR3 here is CASSNAGGSLETQYF. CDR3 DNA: TGCGCCAGCAGCAACGCCGGGGGCTCCTTGGAGACCCAGTACTTC.

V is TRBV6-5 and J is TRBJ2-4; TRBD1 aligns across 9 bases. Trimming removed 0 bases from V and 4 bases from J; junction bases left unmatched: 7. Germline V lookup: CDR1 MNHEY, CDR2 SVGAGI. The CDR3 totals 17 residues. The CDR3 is CASSYSAGTGPKNIQYF. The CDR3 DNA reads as TGTGCCAGCAGTTACTCCGCCGGGACAGGGCCGAAAAACATTCAGTACTTC.

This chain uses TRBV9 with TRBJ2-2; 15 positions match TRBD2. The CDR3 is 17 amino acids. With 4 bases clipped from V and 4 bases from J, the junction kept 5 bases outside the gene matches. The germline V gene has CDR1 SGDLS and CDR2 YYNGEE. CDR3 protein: CASSRGLAGGGTGELFF. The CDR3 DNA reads TGTGCCAGCAGCCGGGGACTAGCGGGAGGAGGCACCGGGGAGCTGTTTTTT.

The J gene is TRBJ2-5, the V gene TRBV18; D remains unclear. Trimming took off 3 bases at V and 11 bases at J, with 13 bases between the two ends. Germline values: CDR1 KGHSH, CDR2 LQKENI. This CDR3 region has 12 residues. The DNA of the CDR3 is TGTGCCAGCTCACCTGGGGTCGGTCGGCAGTACTTC. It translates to CASSPGVGRQYF.

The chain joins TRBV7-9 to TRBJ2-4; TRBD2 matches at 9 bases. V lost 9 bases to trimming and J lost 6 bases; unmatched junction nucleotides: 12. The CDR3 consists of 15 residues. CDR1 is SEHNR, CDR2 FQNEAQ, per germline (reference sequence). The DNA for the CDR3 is TGTGCCAGTAGCCCTGTAGAACTAGCGGGAAACATTCAGTACTTC. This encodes CASSPVELAGNIQYF.

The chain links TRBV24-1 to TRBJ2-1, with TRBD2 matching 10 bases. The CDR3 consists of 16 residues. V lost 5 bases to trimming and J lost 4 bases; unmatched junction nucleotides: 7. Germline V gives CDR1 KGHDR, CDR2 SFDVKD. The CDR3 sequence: CATSALTSGKYNEQFF. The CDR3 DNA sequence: TGTGCCACCAGTGCGCTAACTAGCGGGAAATACAATGAGCAGTTCTTC.

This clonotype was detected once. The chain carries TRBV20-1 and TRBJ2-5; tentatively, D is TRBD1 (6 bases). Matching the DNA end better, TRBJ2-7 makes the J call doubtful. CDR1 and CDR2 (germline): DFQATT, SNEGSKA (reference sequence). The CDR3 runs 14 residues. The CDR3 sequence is CSVTSRGILYEQYF. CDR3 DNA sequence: TGCAGTGTTACCTCTAGGGGGATTCTTTACGAGCAGTACTTC.

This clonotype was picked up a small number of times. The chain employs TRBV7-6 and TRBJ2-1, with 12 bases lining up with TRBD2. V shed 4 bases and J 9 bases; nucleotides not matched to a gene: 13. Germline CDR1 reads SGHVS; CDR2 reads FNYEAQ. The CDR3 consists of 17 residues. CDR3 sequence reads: CASSSLLAGGPGGEQFF. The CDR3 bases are TGTGCCAGCAGCTCCCTACTAGCGGGAGGACCTGGGGGTGAGCAGTTCTTC.

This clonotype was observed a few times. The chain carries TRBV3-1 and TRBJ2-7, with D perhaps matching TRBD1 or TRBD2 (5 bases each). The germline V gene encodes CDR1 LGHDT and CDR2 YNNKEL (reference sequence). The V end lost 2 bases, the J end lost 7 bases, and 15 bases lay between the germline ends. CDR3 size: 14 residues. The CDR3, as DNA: TGTGCCAGCAGCCAACCGGGACCCGCCGGAGAGCAGTACTTC. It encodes CASSQPGPAGEQYF.

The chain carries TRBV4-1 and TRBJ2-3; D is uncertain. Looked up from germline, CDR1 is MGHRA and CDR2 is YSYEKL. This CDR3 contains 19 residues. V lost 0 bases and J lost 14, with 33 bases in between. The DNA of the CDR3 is TGCGCCAGCAGCCAAGATCCCGCCCGGACCCCCGACCGGCACAGATACGCGTATTTT. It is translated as CASSQDPARTPDRHRYAYF.

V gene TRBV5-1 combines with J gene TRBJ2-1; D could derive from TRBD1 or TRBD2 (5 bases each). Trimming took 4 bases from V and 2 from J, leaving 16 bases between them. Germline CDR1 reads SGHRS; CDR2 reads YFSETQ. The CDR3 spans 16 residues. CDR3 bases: TGCGCCAGCAGCCCGGGTGGGACCGCCGCCTACAATGAGCAGTTCTTC. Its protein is CASSPGGTAAYNEQFF. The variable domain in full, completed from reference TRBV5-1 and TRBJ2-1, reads KAGVTQTPRYLIKTRGQQVTLSCSPISGHRSVSWYQQTPGQGLQFLFEYFSETQRNKGNFPGRFSGRQFSNSRSEMNVSTLELGDSALYLCASSPGGTAAYNEQFFGPGTRLTVL.

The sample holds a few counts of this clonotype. The CDR3 protein is CASSPPGQNYEQYF. The CDR3 DNA reads as TGTGCCAGCAGTCCCCCGGGACAGAACTACGAGCAGTACTTC. The J gene is TRBJ2-7, the V gene TRBV28; 7 nucleotides line up with TRBD1. Germline values: CDR1 MDHEN, CDR2 SYDVKM. The CDR3 consists of 14 residues. The J segment lost 3 bases and the V segment lost 5 bases, leaving 7 bases of the junction unmatched. Drawing the rest from reference TRBV28 and TRBJ2-7, the complete variable domain is DVKVTQSSRYLVKRTGEKVFLECVQDMDHENMFWYRQDPGLGLRLIYFSYDVKMKEKGDIPEGYSVSREKKERFSLILESASTNQTSMYLCASSPPGQNYEQYFGPGTRLTVT.

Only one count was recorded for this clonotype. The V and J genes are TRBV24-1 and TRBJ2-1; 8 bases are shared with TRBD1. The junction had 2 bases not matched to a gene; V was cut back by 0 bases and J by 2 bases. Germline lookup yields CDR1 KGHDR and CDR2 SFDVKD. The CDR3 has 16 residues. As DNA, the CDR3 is TGTGCCACCAGTGATTTGAAGACAGGGGCCTACAATGAGCAGTTCTTC. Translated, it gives CATSDLKTGAYNEQFF.

CDR3 DNA: TGTGCCACCACGGTGGGCGGGGGGAATGAGCAGTTCTTC. The encoded protein is CATTVGGGNEQFF. The chain carries TRBV7-2 and TRBJ2-1; 8 bases fit TRBD2. After removal of 10 bases from V and 7 bases from J, the junction contained 9 bases not matched to a gene. The CDR3 totals 13 residues. Germline values: CDR1 SGHTA, CDR2 FQGNSA.

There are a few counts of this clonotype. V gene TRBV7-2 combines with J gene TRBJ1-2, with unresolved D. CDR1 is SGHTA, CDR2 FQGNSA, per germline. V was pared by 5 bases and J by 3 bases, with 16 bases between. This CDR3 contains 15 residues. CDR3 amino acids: CASSLTALRDYGYTF. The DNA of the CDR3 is TGTGCCAGCAGCCTAACAGCCCTCCGAGACTATGGCTACACCTTC.

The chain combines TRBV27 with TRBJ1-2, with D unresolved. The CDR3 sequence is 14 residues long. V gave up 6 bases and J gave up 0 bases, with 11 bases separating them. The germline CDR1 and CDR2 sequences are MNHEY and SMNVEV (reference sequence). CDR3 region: CASRDTGANYGYTF. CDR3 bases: TGTGCCAGCAGGGATACCGGGGCTAACTATGGCTACACCTTC.

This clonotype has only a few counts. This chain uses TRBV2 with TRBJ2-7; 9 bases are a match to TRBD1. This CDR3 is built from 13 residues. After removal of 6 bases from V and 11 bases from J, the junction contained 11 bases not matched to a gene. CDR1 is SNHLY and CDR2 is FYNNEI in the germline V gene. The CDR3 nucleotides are TGTGCCAGCAGGGGGGGACAGGGCCTGTGGGAGTACTTC. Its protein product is CASRGGQGLWEYF. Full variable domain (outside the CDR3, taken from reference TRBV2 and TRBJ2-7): EPEVTQTPSHQVTQMGQEVILRCVPISNHLYFYWYRQILGQKVEFLVSFYNNEISEKSEIFDDQFSVERPDGSNFTLKIRSTKLEDSAMYFCASRGGQGLWEYFGPGTRLTVT.